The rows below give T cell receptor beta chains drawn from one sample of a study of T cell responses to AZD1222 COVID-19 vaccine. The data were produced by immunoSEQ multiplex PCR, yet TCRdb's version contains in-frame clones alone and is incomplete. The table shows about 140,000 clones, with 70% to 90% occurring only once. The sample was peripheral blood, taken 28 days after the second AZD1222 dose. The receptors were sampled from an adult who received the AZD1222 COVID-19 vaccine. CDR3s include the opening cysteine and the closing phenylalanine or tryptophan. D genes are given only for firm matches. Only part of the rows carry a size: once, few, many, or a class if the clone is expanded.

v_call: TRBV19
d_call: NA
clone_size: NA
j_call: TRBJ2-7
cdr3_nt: TGTGCCAGTAGTCCCCCCAGGGAACGGGGCGAGCAGTACTTC
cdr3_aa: CASSPPRERGEQYF

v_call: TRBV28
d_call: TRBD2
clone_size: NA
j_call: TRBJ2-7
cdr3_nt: TGTGCCAGCAGGGGGACTACCCCCTACGAGCAGTACTTC
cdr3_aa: CASRGTTPYEQYF

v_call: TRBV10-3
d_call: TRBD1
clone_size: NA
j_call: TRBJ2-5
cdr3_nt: TGTGCCATCAGTGAGCCCGGACAGGGTAAAGAGACCCAGTACTTC
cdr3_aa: CAISEPGQGKETQYF

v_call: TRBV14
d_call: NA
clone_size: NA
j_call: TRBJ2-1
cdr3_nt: TGTGCCAGCAGCCCCCTCCCCACTAACAATGAGCAGTTCTTC
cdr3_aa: CASSPLPTNNEQFF

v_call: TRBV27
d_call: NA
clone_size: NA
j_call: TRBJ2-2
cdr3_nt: TGTGCCAGCTCCCTTGGGTCGAACACCGGGGAGCTGTTTTTT
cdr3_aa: CASSLGSNTGELFF

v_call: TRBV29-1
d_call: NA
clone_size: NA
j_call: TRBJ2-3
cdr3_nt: TGCAGCGTTGTGAAATCTTGGACTCTCGGGGCAGATACGCAGTATTTT
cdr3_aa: CSVVKSWTLGADTQYF

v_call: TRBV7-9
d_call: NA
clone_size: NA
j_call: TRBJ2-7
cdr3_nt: TGTGCCAGCAAGAGACCGCATTCCTACGAGCAGTACTTC
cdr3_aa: CASKRPHSYEQYF

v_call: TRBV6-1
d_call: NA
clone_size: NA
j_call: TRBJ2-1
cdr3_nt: TGTGCCAGCAGTGAAAGGGGCGCAAGGAATGAGCAGTTCTTC
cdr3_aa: CASSERGARNEQFF

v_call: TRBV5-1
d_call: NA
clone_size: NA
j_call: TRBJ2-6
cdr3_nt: TGCGCCAGCAGCTTGGACGTCTCTGGGGCCAACGTCCTGACTTTC
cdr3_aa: CASSLDVSGANVLTF

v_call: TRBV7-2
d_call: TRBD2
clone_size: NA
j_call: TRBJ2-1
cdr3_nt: TGTGCCAGCAGCTCGAGCGGGAGTATTTACAATGAGCAGTTCTTC
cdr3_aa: CASSSSGSIYNEQFF

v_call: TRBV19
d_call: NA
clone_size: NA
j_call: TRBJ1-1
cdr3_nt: TGTGCCAGTAGTACCTCTTTGGGGCCTGAAGCTTTCTTT
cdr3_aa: CASSTSLGPEAFF

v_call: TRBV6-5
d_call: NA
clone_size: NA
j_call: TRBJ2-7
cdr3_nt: TGTGCCAGCAGTTACTCGTACAGACACTCCTACGAGCAGTACTTC
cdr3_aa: CASSYSYRHSYEQYF

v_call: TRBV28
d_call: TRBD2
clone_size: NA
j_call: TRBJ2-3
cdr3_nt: TGTGCCAGCAGTCCCCCCGGGACTACGAGCACAGATACGCAGTATTTT
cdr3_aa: CASSPPGTTSTDTQYF

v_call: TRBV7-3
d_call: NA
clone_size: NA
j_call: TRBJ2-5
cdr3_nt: TGTGCCAGCAGCCGGACCGCGGGGGCGTATGAGACCCAGTACTTC
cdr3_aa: CASSRTAGAYETQYF

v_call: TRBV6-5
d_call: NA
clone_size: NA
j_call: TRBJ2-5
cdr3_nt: TGTGCCAGCAGTTACTCGGCTAACCAAGAGACCCAGTACTTC
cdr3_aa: CASSYSANQETQYF

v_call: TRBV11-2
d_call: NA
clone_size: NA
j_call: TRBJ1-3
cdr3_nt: TGTGCCAGCAGCCAAGGAGATTCAGGGACCCAGTTCTTT
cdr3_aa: CASSQGDSGTQFF

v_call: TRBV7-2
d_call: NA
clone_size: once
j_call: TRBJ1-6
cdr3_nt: TGTGCCAGCAGCCGCCTTAGTTCACCCCTCCACTTT
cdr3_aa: CASSRLSSPLHF

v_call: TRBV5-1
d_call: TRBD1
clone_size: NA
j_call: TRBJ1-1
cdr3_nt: TGCGCCAGCAGCCCCCGACAGGGAGATTCCTACACTGAAGCTTTCTTT
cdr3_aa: CASSPRQGDSYTEAFF

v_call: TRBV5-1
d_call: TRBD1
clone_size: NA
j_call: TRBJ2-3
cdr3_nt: TGCGCCAGCCAACCTCCCACAGGGGGCGGCACAGATACGCAGTATTTT
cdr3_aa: CASQPPTGGGTDTQYF

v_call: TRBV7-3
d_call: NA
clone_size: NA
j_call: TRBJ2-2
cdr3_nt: TGTGCCAGCAGCTCCGGGAGTCACACCGGGGAGCTGTTTTTT
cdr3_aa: CASSSGSHTGELFF

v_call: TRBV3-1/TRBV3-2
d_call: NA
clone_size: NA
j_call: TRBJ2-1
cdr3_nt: TGTGCCAGCAGCCTGAGAGGTTCCAATGAGCAGTTCTTC
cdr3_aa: CASSLRGSNEQFF

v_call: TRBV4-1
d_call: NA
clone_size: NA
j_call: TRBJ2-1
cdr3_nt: TGCGCCAGCAGCCAAGTTTCCATGGGGAATGAGCAGTTCTTC
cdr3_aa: CASSQVSMGNEQFF

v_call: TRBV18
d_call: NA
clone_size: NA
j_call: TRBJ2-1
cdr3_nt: TGTGCCAGCTCACCAGACAGGAATGAGCAGTTCTTC
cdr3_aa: CASSPDRNEQFF

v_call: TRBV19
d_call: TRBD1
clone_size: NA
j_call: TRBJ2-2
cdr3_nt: TGTGCCAGTAGTATAGTCTACCCGGGACAGGCGACCGGGGAGCTGTTTTTT
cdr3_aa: CASSIVYPGQATGELFF

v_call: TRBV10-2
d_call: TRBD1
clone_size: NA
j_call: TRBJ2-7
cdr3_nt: TGCGCCAGCTTCCCCACAGGGGGCCTCTACGAGCAGTACTTC
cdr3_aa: CASFPTGGLYEQYF

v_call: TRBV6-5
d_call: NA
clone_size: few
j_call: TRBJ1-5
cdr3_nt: TGTGCCAGCAGTTTGGGGATGAGCAATCAGCCCCAGCATTTT
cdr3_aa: CASSLGMSNQPQHF

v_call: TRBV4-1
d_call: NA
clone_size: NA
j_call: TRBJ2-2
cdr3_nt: TGCGCCAGCAGCTGGAACGGGGAGCTGTTTTTT
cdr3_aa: CASSWNGELFF

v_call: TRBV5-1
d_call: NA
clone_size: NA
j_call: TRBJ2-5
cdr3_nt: TGCGCCAGCAGCTTGCGGGGGTCAGACCAAGAGACCCAGTACTTC
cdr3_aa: CASSLRGSDQETQYF

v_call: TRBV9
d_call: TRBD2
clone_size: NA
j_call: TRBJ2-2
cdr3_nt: TGTGCCAGCAGCGCGGGAGGCCAGCCCGGGGAGCTGTTTTTT
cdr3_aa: CASSAGGQPGELFF

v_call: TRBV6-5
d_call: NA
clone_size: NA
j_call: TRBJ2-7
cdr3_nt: TGTGCCAGCGGTAGGGGAAACTACGAGCAGTACTTC
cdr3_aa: CASGRGNYEQYF

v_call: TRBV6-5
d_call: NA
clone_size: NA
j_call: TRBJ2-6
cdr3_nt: TGTGCCATTTATCGTGCTGGGGCCAACGTCCTGACTTTC
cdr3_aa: CAIYRAGANVLTF

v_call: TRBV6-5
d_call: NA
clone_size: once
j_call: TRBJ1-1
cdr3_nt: TGTGCCAGCAGCGGGGAACGGGGTGAAGCTTTCTTT
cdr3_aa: CASSGERGEAFF

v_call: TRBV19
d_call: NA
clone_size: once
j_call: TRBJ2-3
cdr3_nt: TGTGCCAGTAGGGGATTAGCCGCAGATACGCAGTATTTT
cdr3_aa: CASRGLAADTQYF

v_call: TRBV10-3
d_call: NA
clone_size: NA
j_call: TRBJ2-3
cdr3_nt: TGTGCCATCAGTGGAACGGGCCACGCTAGCACAGATACGCAGTATTTT
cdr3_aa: CAISGTGHASTDTQYF

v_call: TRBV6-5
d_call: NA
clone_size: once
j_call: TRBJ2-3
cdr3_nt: TGTGCCAGCAGTAAGGAGCGGCCTGGCACAGATACGCAGTATTTT
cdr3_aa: CASSKERPGTDTQYF